These 18 T cell receptor beta chains were sequenced from one sample in a study of blood T cells in healthy people across ages. The use of a sample-barcoded 5' primer and a J-beta primer mix characterized a second PCR of roughly 7 to 11 cycles. MiXCR, applied by TCRdb to the 5' RACE reads, yields one record per CDR3 protein. The data contain some 760,000 distinct CDR3 sequences, 20% to 25% of them seen just once; the ten biggest clones take up around 3.6%. The sample was also linked to a second study, of T cells of mothers and their children.

What was sequenced was blood. These receptors originate from a boy aged 5-17 years in good health.

This chain connects TRBV3-1 to TRBJ1-2; D gene uncertain. Germline CDR1 reads LGHDT; CDR2 reads YNNKEL (reference sequence). V lost 3 bases and J 0 bases, leaving 8 bases between the germline ends. The CDR3 spans 14 residues. The CDR3 reads CASSHLEANYGYTF. The CDR3 DNA reads TGTGCCAGCAGCCACCTCGAAGCTAACTATGGCTACACCTTC.

The chain has TRBV6-2 or TRBV6-3 and TRBJ2-5; D gene unclear. This CDR3 has 14 amino acids. Germline V gene data show CDR1 as MNHEY and CDR2 as SVGEGT. V was trimmed by 2 bases and J by 5 bases, leaving 12 bases between them. The CDR3 spells CASSYGQPRETQYF. CDR3 nucleotides: TGTGCCAGCAGTTACGGGCAGCCGCGGGAGACCCAGTACTTC.

This clonotype showed up many times. The rearrangement uses TRBV29-1 and TRBJ1-1; D not resolved. The V and J ends lost 5 bases and 1 base respectively, with 5 bases between them. Germline lookup yields CDR1 SQVTM and CDR2 ANQGSEA. This CDR3 has 11 amino acids. For the CDR3, the DNA is TGCAGCGTTTCTCCGAACACTGAAGCTTTCTTT. Amino acids: CSVSPNTEAFF.

The chain recombines TRBV24-1 with TRBJ2-1; TRBD2 matches 7 bases. The J call may not be correct, given that the DNA end is closer to TRBJ2-5. The germline V gene has CDR1 KGHDR and CDR2 SFDVKD. The CDR3 is made up of 15 amino acids. CDR3 protein: CATSDPGGLDRTQYF. In nucleotides, the CDR3 is TGTGCCACCAGTGACCCGGGTGGACTAGACAGGACCCAGTACTTC.

The rearrangement joins TRBV7-2 to TRBJ2-7, with 8 nucleotides matching TRBD2. Germline CDR1 is SGHTA and CDR2 is FQGNSA. The trim removed 1 base at V and 5 bases at J, leaving 7 bases unmatched. The CDR3 consists of 15 residues. The CDR3 DNA reads TGTGCCAGCAGCTTAGAGGGACTAGTAGGCCACGAGCAGTACTTC. Encoded protein: CASSLEGLVGHEQYF.

This sequence joins TRBV13 and TRBJ2-7, with 7 bases fitting TRBD2. This CDR3 is 15 amino acids long. Germline assignment: CDR1 PRHDT and CDR2 FYEKMQ (reference sequence). The V gene end was trimmed by 9 bases and the J gene end by 2 bases; junction bases not matched to a gene: 13. CDR3 residues: CASIESGDTPYEQYF. DNA of the CDR3: TGTGCCAGTATTGAAAGCGGGGATACCCCCTACGAGCAGTACTTC.

The rearrangement joins TRBV7-9 to TRBJ2-1; 8 bases map to TRBD1. V lost 5 bases to trimming and J lost 8 bases; unmatched junction nucleotides: 8. The CDR3 runs 14 residues. CDR1 and CDR2 (germline): SEHNR, FQNEAQ (reference sequence). The CDR3 region has the DNA TGTGCCAGCAGCCAAAGGACAGGGTGGGATGAGCAGTTCTTC. It specifies CASSQRTGWDEQFF.

The CDR3 protein is CASSSSLGPVGDKVYEQYF. CDR3 in DNA: TGTGCCAGCAGCTCATCGCTCGGTCCGGTGGGAGATAAAGTCTACGAGCAGTACTTC. The chain couples TRBV7-9 to TRBJ2-5, with a weak D call TRBD2 (5 bases). Judging by the DNA end, TRBJ2-7 fits better; the J call may be wrong. The germline V gene has CDR1 SEHNR and CDR2 FQNEAQ (reference sequence). The CDR3 totals 19 residues.

CDR3 coding DNA: TGTGCCAGCAGCGTAGGCAGGGAGAGCACAGATACGCAGTATTTT. Its translation: CASSVGRESTDTQYF. The genes are TRBV9 and TRBJ2-3; D may correspond to TRBD1 or TRBD2 (5 bases each). V gave up 0 bases and J gave up 0 bases, with 8 bases separating them. The germline CDR1 and CDR2 sequences are SGDLS and YYNGEE. The CDR3 consists of 15 residues.

Concerning this clonotype itself: Germline is not matched at one junction end, which may reflect a read error. J is TRBJ2-5 and V is TRBV15; TRBD2 agrees at 9 bases. This CDR3 has 16 residues. Looked up from germline, CDR1 is LNHNV and CDR2 is YYDKDF (reference sequence). CDR3 sequence (DNA): TGTGCCATCAGCAGATATCTAGCGGGATTTCAAGAGACCCAGTACTTC. Translation gives CAISRYLAGFQETQYF.

The rearrangement uses TRBV28 and TRBJ1-5; D is unclear. Germline values: CDR1 MDHEN, CDR2 SYDVKM. V was trimmed by 7 bases and J by 0 bases, leaving 16 bases between them. The CDR3 contains 16 residues. Written as DNA, the CDR3 is TGTGCCAGCACGAGGTTCGGCGCTCTTAGCAATCAGCCCCAGCATTTT. It codes for CASTRFGALSNQPQHF. Filled out from reference TRBV28 and TRBJ1-5, the complete variable domain reads DVKVTQSSRYLVKRTGEKVFLECVQDMDHENMFWYRQDPGLGLRLIYFSYDVKMKEKGDIPEGYSVSREKKERFSLILESASTNQTSMYLCASTRFGALSNQPQHFGDGTRLSIL.

The chain has TRBV6-6 and TRBJ1-4; D unclear. CDR1 MNHNY and CDR2 SVGAGI come from the germline V gene (reference sequence). The V and J ends lost 4 bases and 0 bases respectively, with 12 bases between them. This CDR3 spans 16 amino acids. The CDR3 DNA reads as TGTGCCAGCAGTTCACGGCAAACCGCAACTAATGAAAAACTGTTTTTT. Its translation is CASSSRQTATNEKLFF.

V gene TRBV18 combines with J gene TRBJ2-3, with D unresolved. There are 15 residues in the CDR3. V was clipped by 0 bases and J by 2 bases, with 9 bases between them. CDR1 is KGHSH, CDR2 LQKENI, per germline. CDR3: CASSPPDGPTDTQYF. The CDR3, as DNA: TGTGCCAGCTCACCACCGGACGGACCCACAGATACGCAGTATTTT.

The chain links TRBV20-1 to TRBJ1-5, with TRBD1 matching 8 bases. Germline CDR1 is DFQATT and CDR2 is SNEGSKA (reference sequence). V shed 5 bases, J shed 0 bases, and the junction held 12 bases outside the gene matches. The CDR3 has 17 amino acids. The CDR3 DNA reads TGCAGTGCTGCTGCGGCAGGGGGCTATAATAGCAATCAGCCCCAGCATTTT. It yields the protein CSAAAAGGYNSNQPQHF.

In its sample, this clonotype was seen a few times. The V call is TRBV6-6, the J call TRBJ2-7; D is possibly TRBD2 (5 bases). Trimming pared 5 bases from V and 1 base from J, leaving 12 bases between. The CDR3 sequence is 14 residues long. Germline V lookup: CDR1 MNHNY, CDR2 SVGAGI (reference sequence). The CDR3 DNA sequence: TGTGCCAGCAGTGGACGGACTGATTCCTACGAGCAGTACTTC. Protein sequence: CASSGRTDSYEQYF.

The sample holds one count of this clonotype. The gene calls are TRBV15 and TRBJ2-7; D is ambiguous. The J call is doubtful: the DNA matches TRBJ2-4 better. The CDR3 is made up of 14 amino acids. Per the germline V gene, CDR1 is LNHNV and CDR2 is YYDKDF (reference sequence). The CDR3 region is CATSREVTPTIQYF. The DNA for the CDR3 is TGTGCCACCAGCAGAGAGGTGACTCCAACCATTCAGTACTTC.

The rearrangement joins TRBV20-1 to TRBJ2-2; D is perhaps TRBD1 (5 bases). Per the germline V gene, CDR1 is DFQATT and CDR2 is SNEGSKA (reference sequence). Trimming cost V 5 bases and J 0 bases, with 10 bases left between them. This CDR3 region has 14 residues. The CDR3 region is CSARQGSNTGELFF. CDR3 DNA sequence: TGCAGTGCTCGCCAGGGATCGAACACCGGGGAGCTGTTTTTT.

This clonotype was found a few times. J is TRBJ2-5 and V is TRBV28; D may be TRBD2 (5 bases). The V gene's germline CDR1 is MDHEN and CDR2 SYDVKM. This CDR3 region has 13 residues. The V and J ends lost 3 bases and 5 bases respectively, with 10 bases between them. CDR3 bases: TGTGCCAGCAGTTTCCGGGATAGGGAGACCCAGTACTTC. Encoded protein: CASSFRDRETQYF.